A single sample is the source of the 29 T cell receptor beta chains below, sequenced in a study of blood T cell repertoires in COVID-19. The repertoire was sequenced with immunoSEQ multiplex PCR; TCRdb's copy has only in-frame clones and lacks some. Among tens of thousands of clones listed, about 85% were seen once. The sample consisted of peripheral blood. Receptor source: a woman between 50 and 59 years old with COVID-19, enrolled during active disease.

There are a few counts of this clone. The CDR3 is CASSENSNYGYTF. The CDR3 nucleotides read TGTGCCAGCAGTGAAAACAGCAACTATGGCTACACCTTC. The gene calls are TRBV6-1 and TRBJ1-2, with D unclear. The CDR3 totals 13 residues. CDR1 is MNHNS, CDR2 SASEGT, per germline. V lost 2 bases and J 2 bases, leaving 6 bases between the germline ends.

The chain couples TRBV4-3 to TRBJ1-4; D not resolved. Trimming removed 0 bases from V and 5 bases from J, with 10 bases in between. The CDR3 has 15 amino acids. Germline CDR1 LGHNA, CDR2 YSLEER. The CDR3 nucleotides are TGCGCCAGCAGCCAAGAGGGAGCCCCGAATGAAAAACTGTTTTTT. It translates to CASSQEGAPNEKLFF.

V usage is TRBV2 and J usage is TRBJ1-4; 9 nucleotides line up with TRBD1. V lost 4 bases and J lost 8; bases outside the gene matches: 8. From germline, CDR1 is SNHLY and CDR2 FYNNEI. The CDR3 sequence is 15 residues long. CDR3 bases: TGTGCCAGCAGTGTGAGTGGGACAGGGACCGAAAAACTGTTTTTT. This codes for CASSVSGTGTEKLFF.

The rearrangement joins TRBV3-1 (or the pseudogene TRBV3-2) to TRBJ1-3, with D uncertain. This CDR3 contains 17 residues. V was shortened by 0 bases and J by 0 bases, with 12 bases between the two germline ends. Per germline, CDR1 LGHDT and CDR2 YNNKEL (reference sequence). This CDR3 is CASSQDREESSGNTIYF. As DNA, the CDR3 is TGTGCCAGCAGCCAAGATCGAGAGGAGAGCTCTGGAAACACCATATATTTT.

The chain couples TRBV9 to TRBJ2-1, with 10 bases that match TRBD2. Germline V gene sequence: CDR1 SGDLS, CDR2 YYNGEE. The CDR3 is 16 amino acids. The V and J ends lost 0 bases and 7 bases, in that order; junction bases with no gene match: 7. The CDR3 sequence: CASSVGLAGVRNEQFF. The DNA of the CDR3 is TGTGCCAGCAGCGTAGGTCTAGCGGGAGTGCGGAATGAGCAGTTCTTC.

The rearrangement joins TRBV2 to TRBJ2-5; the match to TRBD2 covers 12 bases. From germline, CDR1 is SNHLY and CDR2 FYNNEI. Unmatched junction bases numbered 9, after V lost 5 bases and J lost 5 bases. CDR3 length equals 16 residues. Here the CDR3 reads CASSPSSGRAGETQYF. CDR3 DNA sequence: TGTGCCAGCAGTCCCTCTAGCGGGAGGGCCGGGGAGACCCAGTACTTC.

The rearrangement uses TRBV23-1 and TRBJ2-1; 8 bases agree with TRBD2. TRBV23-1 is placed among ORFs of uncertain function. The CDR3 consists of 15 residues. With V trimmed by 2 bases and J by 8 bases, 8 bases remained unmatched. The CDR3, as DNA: TGCGCCAGCAGTCAAACCCCGGGACTAGTCTATGAGCAGTTCTTC. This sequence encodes CASSQTPGLVYEQFF.

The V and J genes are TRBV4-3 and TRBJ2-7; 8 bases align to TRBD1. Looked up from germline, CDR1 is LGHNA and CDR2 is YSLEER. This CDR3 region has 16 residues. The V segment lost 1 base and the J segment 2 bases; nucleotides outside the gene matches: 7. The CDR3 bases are TGCGCCAGCAGCCAAGTACCCGGACAGGGTCCCTACGAGCAGTACTTC. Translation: CASSQVPGQGPYEQYF.

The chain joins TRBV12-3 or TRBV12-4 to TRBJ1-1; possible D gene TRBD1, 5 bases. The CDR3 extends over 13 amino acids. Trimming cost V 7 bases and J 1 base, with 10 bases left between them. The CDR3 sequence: CASTPGGNTEAFF. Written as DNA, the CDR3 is TGTGCCAGCACCCCGGGGGGGAACACTGAAGCTTTCTTT.

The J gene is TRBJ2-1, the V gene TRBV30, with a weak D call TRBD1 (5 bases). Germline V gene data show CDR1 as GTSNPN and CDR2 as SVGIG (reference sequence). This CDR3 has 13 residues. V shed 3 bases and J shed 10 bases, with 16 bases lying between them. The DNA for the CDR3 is TGTGCCTGGAGCACCACAAGGGGCGCAGAGCAGTTCTTC. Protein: CAWSTTRGAEQFF.

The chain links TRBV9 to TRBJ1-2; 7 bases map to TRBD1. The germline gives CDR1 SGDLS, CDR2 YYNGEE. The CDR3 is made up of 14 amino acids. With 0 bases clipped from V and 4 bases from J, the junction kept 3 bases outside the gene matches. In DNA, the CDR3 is TGTGCCAGCAGCGTAGACAGGGGTGTCTATGGCTACACCTTC. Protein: CASSVDRGVYGYTF.

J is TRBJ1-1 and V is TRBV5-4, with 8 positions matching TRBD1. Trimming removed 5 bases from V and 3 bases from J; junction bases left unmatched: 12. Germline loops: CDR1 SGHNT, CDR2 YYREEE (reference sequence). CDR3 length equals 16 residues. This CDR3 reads CASSPGGRGLDTEAFF. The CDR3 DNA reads TGTGCCAGCAGTCCAGGGGGCAGGGGTTTGGACACTGAAGCTTTCTTT. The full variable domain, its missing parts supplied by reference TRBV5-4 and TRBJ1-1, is ETGVTQSPTHLIKTRGQQVTLRCSSQSGHNTVSWYQQALGQGPQFIFQYYREEENGRGNFPPRFSGLQFPNYSSELNVNALELDDSALYLCASSPGGRGLDTEAFFGQGTRLTVV.

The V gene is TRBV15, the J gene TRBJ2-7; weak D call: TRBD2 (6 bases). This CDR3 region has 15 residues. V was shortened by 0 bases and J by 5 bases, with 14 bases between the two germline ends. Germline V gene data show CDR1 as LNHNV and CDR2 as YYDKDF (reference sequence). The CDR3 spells CATSRDRGRVDEQYF. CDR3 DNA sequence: TGTGCCACCAGCAGAGATCGGGGGAGAGTGGACGAGCAGTACTTC.

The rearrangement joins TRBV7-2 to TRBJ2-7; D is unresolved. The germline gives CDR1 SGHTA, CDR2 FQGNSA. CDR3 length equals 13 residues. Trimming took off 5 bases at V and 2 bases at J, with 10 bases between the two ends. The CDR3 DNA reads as TGTGCCAGCAGCCAAGCACGAACCTACGAGCAGTACTTC. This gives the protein CASSQARTYEQYF.

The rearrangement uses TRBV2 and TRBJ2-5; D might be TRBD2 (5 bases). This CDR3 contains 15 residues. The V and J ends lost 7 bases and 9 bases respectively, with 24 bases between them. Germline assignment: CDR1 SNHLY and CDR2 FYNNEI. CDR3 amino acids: CASIQESLGSGAQYF. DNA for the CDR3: TGTGCCAGCATTCAAGAGTCGTTGGGATCCGGGGCCCAGTACTTC.

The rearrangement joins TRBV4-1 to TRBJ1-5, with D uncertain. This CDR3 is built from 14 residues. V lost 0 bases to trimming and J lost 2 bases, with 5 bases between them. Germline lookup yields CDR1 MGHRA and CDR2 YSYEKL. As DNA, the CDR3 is TGCGCCAGCAGCCAAGAAGGAGGCAATCAGCCCCAGCATTTT. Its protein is CASSQEGGNQPQHF.

CDR3 sequence: CATSRVLHVNTEAFF. The CDR3 DNA is TGTGCCACCAGCAGAGTCTTACATGTGAACACTGAAGCTTTCTTT. The chain employs TRBV15 and TRBJ1-1; D remains unclear. The V gene's germline CDR1 is LNHNV and CDR2 YYDKDF (reference sequence). The CDR3 is 15 amino acids. The V gene lost 1 base and the J gene lost 0 bases, with 9 bases spanning the gap.

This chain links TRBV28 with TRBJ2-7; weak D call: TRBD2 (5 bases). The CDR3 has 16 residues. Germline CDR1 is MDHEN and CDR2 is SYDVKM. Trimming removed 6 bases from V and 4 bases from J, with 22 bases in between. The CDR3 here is CASRPRLQRTRYEQYF. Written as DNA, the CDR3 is TGTGCCAGCAGACCCAGACTACAACGGACCCGATACGAGCAGTACTTC.

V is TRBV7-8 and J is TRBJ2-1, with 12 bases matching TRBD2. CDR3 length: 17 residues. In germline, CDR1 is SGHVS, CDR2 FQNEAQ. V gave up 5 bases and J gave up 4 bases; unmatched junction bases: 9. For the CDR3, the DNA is TGTGCCAGCAGCCAAACTAGCGGGAGGCCGGGGTACAATGAGCAGTTCTTC. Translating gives CASSQTSGRPGYNEQFF.

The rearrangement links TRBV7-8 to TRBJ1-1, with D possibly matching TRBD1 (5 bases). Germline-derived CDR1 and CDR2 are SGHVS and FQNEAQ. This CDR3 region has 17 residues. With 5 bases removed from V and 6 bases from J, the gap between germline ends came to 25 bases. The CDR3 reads CASSPIGPTAERPEAFF. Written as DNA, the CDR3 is TGTGCCAGCAGCCCCATAGGCCCGACAGCTGAACGACCTGAAGCTTTCTTT.

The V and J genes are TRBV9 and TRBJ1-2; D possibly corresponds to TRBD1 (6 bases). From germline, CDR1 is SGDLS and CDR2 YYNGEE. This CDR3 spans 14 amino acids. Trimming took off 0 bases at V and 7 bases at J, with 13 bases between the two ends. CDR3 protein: CASSVGGRGSGYTF. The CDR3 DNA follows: TGTGCCAGCAGCGTAGGGGGCAGGGGAAGTGGCTACACCTTC.

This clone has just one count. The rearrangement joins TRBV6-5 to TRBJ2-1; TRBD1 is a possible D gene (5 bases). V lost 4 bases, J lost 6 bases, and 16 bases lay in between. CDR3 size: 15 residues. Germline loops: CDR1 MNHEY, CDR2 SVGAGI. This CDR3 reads CASSWRQSVLNEQFF. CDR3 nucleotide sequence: TGTGCCAGCAGTTGGAGACAGTCCGTTCTCAATGAGCAGTTCTTC.

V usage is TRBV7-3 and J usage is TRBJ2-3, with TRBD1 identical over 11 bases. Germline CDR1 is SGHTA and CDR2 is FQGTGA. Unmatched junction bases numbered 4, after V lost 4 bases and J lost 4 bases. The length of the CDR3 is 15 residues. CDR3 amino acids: CASSSGQGAADTQYF. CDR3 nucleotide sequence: TGTGCCAGCAGCTCTGGACAGGGGGCAGCAGATACGCAGTATTTT.

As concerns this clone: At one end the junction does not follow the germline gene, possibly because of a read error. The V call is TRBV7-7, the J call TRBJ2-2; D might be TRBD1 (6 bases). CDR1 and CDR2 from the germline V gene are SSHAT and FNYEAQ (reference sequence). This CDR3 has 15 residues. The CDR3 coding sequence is TGTGCTAGCAGCGCCGTCCCCCCAGGGGCCGGGGAGCTGTTTTTT. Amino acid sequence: CASSAVPPGAGELFF.

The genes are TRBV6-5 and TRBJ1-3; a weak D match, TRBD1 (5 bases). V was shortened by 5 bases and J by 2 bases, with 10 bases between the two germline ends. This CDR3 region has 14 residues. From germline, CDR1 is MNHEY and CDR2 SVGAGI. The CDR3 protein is CASSPATAGNTIYF. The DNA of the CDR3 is TGTGCCAGCAGTCCAGCGACAGCTGGAAACACCATATATTTT.

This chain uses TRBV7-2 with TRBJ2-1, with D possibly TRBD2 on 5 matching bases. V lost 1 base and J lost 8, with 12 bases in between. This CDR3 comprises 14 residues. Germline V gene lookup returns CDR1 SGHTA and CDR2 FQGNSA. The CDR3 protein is CASSLGGPADEQFF. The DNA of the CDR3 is TGTGCCAGCAGCTTAGGAGGGCCGGCAGATGAGCAGTTCTTC. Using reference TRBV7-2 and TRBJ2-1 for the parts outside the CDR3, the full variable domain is GAGVSQSPSNKVTEKGKDVELRCDPISGHTALYWYRQSLGQGLEFLIYFQGNSAPDKSGLPSDRFSAERTGGSVSTLTIQRTQQEDSAVYLCASSLGGPADEQFFGPGTRLTVL.

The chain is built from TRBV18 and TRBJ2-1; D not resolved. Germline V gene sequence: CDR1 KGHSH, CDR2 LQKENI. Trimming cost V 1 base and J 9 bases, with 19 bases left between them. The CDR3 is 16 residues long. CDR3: CASSPRSVRYRSEQFF. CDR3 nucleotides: TGTGCCAGCTCACCACGGTCTGTACGGTACCGGAGTGAGCAGTTCTTC.

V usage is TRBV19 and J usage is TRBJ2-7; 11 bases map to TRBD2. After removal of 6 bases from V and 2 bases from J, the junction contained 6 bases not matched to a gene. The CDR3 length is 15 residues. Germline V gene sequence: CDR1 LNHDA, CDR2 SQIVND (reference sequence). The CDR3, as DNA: TGTGCCAGTAGAGTAGCGGGAGGGCGCCCCTACGAGCAGTACTTC. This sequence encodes CASRVAGGRPYEQYF.

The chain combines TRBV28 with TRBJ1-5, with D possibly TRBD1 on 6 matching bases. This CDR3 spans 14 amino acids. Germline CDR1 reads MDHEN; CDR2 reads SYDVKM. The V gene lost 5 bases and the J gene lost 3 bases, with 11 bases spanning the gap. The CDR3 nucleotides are TGTGCCAGCAGTAACAGGGTTTCCAATCAGCCCCAGCATTTT. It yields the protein CASSNRVSNQPQHF.